A single sample is the source of the 29 T cell receptor beta chains below, sequenced in a study of a mutant IDH1 vaccine in newly diagnosed glioma. This sample's time point: week 5, during vaccination. Vaccination comprised doses that each held 300 ug of mutant IDH1 20-mer peptide, plus topical imiquimod. These receptors have no known antigen. The repertoire was sequenced with immunoSEQ multiplex PCR; TCRdb's copy has only in-frame clones and lacks some. The table records about 40,000 clones, roughly 90% of them present only once. Sample: PBMCs, taken from a glioma patient whose treatment included an IDH1 peptide vaccine. Receptors were obtained from a man aged 45-65 years with glioma.

This clone was recorded only once. The chain couples TRBV5-1 to TRBJ1-1; 7 positions match TRBD1. Germline V gene lookup returns CDR1 SGHRS and CDR2 YFSETQ. The ends lost 5 bases at V and 2 bases at J; junction bases unmatched: 3. The CDR3 extends over 13 amino acids. The CDR3 reads CASRRDSNTEAFF. The DNA of the CDR3 is TGCGCCAGCAGGCGGGACAGCAACACTGAAGCTTTCTTT.

The chain couples TRBV20-1 to TRBJ2-1; no definite D call. This CDR3 contains 10 residues. The V gene lost 5 bases and the J gene lost 14 bases, with 13 bases spanning the gap. CDR1 is DFQATT, CDR2 SNEGSKA, per germline (reference sequence). The DNA for the CDR3 is TGCAGTGCTCGGAGTCGAGTAGAGTTCTTC. It is translated as CSARSRVEFF.

The gene calls are TRBV2 and TRBJ2-3; TRBD2 is a possible D gene (6 bases). CDR3 length equals 15 residues. Per germline, CDR1 SNHLY and CDR2 FYNNEI. Trimming stripped 4 bases from V and 4 bases from J, with 15 bases between. DNA of the CDR3: TGTGCCAGCAGTGTCGGCGGGGTGACCGCAGATACGCAGTATTTT. Protein sequence: CASSVGGVTADTQYF.

In its sample, this clone was seen a few times. The J gene is TRBJ2-1, the V gene TRBV6-5; D gene ambiguous. Germline lookup yields CDR1 MNHEY and CDR2 SVGAGI. Trimming shortened V by 7 bases and J by 6 bases, and 7 bases separated the two germline ends. The CDR3 is 11 amino acids. The CDR3 loop reads CASTMGNEQFF. The CDR3 coding sequence is TGTGCCAGCACGATGGGCAATGAGCAGTTCTTC.

This chain connects TRBV6-5 to TRBJ1-1, with D perhaps TRBD1 (5 bases). V was cut by 6 bases and J by 5 bases, with 13 bases left in between. Germline V gene sequence: CDR1 MNHEY, CDR2 SVGAGI. There are 13 residues in the CDR3. CDR3 sequence: CASSQGIRTEAFF. The DNA of the CDR3 is TGTGCCAGCAGCCAGGGTATAAGGACTGAAGCTTTCTTT.

The genes are TRBV9 and TRBJ1-5; D unclear. Germline V gives CDR1 SGDLS, CDR2 YYNGEE. Between the trimmed V and J ends, which lost 0 bases and 3 bases, there was a span of 19 bases. This CDR3 has 18 amino acids. CDR3 nucleotides: TGTGCCAGCAGCGTAGAAAGGAGGCACCTTAAACACAATCAGCCCCAGCATTTT. Protein: CASSVERRHLKHNQPQHF.

The chain links TRBV5-4 to TRBJ1-1, with D hard to call. The CDR3 consists of 13 residues. Germline V CDR1 and CDR2: SGHNT, YYREEE (reference sequence). V was shortened by 3 bases and J by 5 bases, with 11 bases between the two germline ends. In nucleotides, the CDR3 is TGTGCCAGCAGCTGGGCCGGGAGGACTGAAGCTTTCTTT. As protein: CASSWAGRTEAFF.

The rearrangement joins TRBV5-1 to TRBJ2-7, with 10 bases matching TRBD2. This CDR3 has 14 amino acids. Germline values: CDR1 SGHRS, CDR2 YFSETQ. V lost 1 base to trimming and J lost 4 bases; unmatched junction nucleotides: 2. The CDR3 is CASSLSSGGYEQYF. The CDR3 nucleotides read TGCGCCAGCAGCTTGAGTAGCGGGGGGTACGAGCAGTACTTC.

This clone was seen a handful of times. V gene TRBV5-1 combines with J gene TRBJ1-2; D unclear. The CDR3 contains 15 residues. Trimming pared 0 bases from V and 2 bases from J, leaving 11 bases between. Germline CDR1 SGHRS, CDR2 YFSETQ. DNA of the CDR3: TGCGCCAGCAGCTTGGTTGGCACTCAGAACTATGGCTACACCTTC. Encoded protein: CASSLVGTQNYGYTF.

The gene calls are TRBV5-1 and TRBJ1-1; D uncertain. Germline CDR1 reads SGHRS; CDR2 reads YFSETQ. V was shortened by 0 bases and J by 1 base, with 10 bases between the two germline ends. The CDR3 has 15 amino acids. The CDR3 reads CASSLEPATNTEAFF. For the CDR3, the DNA is TGCGCCAGCAGCTTGGAGCCGGCAACGAACACTGAAGCTTTCTTT.

The chain carries TRBV7-8 and TRBJ1-5; TRBD1 matches 10 bases. Germline trimming cut 4 bases from V and 4 bases from J; bases unmatched to any gene: 10. CDR3 length: 17 amino acids. Germline CDR1 SGHVS, CDR2 FQNEAQ. CDR3 region: CASSSSGGTGANQPQHF. In DNA form, the CDR3 reads TGTGCCAGCAGCTCCTCCGGGGGGACAGGGGCTAATCAGCCCCAGCATTTT.

The chain recombines TRBV19 with TRBJ2-7; TRBD1 matches at 8 bases. The length of the CDR3 is 15 residues. Germline values: CDR1 LNHDA, CDR2 SQIVND (reference sequence). After removal of 3 bases from V and 1 base from J, the junction contained 5 bases not matched to a gene. CDR3 DNA sequence: TGTGCCAGTAGTATCACCCGGACAGGGTCCTACGAGCAGTACTTC. This translates into CASSITRTGSYEQYF.

The rearrangement uses TRBV19 and TRBJ1-5; no reliable D call. This CDR3 is built from 13 residues. CDR1 and CDR2 (germline): LNHDA, SQIVND (reference sequence). Trimming took off 3 bases at V and 5 bases at J, with 8 bases between the two ends. CDR3 in amino acids: CASSMQFYQPQHF. CDR3 DNA sequence: TGTGCCAGTAGTATGCAGTTCTATCAGCCCCAGCATTTT.

The chain employs TRBV7-9 and TRBJ1-2; TRBD1 agrees at 7 bases. The germline V gene has CDR1 SEHNR and CDR2 FQNEAQ (reference sequence). The CDR3 sequence is 13 residues long. Trimming at V came to 4 bases and at J to 5 bases, leaving 4 bases not matched to a gene. The CDR3 loop reads CASSYGTAYGYTF. For the CDR3, the DNA is TGTGCCAGCAGCTACGGGACAGCGTATGGCTACACCTTC.

The genes are TRBV5-6 and TRBJ2-3, with TRBD2 as a possible D gene (7 bases). V shed 4 bases and J shed 4 bases, with 22 bases lying between them. Germline V lookup: CDR1 SGHDT, CDR2 YYEEEE. This CDR3 is 17 amino acids long. This CDR3 reads CASSPVFGGGHSDTQYF. DNA for the CDR3: TGTGCCAGCAGCCCCGTCTTTGGGGGGGGCCACTCAGATACGCAGTATTTT. The variable domain in full, with the rest retrieved from reference TRBV5-6 and TRBJ2-3, is DAGVTQSPTHLIKTRGQQVTLRCSPKSGHDTVSWYQQALGQGPQFIFQYYEEEERQRGNFPDRFSGHQFPNYSSELNVNALLLGDSALYLCASSPVFGGGHSDTQYFGPGTRLTVL.

This chain connects TRBV19 to TRBJ1-5; 10 nucleotides align to TRBD1. CDR1 and CDR2 (germline): LNHDA, SQIVND (reference sequence). The CDR3 spans 15 residues. V lost 6 bases to trimming and J lost 6 bases; unmatched junction nucleotides: 8. The CDR3 region is CASSETGGAGQPQHF. CDR3 coding DNA: TGTGCCAGTAGCGAGACAGGGGGCGCCGGTCAGCCCCAGCATTTT.

This sequence joins TRBV6-6 and TRBJ1-5, with TRBD1 identical over 9 bases. CDR3 size: 16 residues. Trimming took 4 bases from V and 5 from J; bases not matched to a gene: 9. CDR1 is MNHNY and CDR2 is SVGAGI in the germline V gene (reference sequence). Written as DNA, the CDR3 is TGTGCCAGCAGTTTCGCAAAGGACAGGGGTGATCAGCCCCAGCATTTT. Amino acids: CASSFAKDRGDQPQHF.

This clone counts as medium-sized. V and J are TRBV7-6 and TRBJ2-7; 8 nucleotides agree with TRBD1. Germline V CDR1 and CDR2: SGHVS, FNYEAQ. The CDR3 covers 14 residues. The V and J ends lost 4 bases and 6 bases, in that order; junction bases with no gene match: 8. The CDR3 region is CASSSRSGGLEQYF. The CDR3 DNA follows: TGTGCCAGCAGCTCCCGTTCAGGGGGCCTCGAGCAGTACTTC.

CDR3 sequence (DNA): TGTGCCAGCAGTGAACGAGCCAACTCCTACGAGCAGTACTTC. It yields the protein CASSERANSYEQYF. The rearrangement links TRBV2 to TRBJ2-7, with D uncertain. This CDR3 comprises 14 residues. CDR1 is SNHLY and CDR2 is FYNNEI in the germline V gene. Trimming took 2 bases from V and 0 from J, leaving 8 bases between them.

The chain recombines TRBV6-1 with TRBJ1-2, with 8 bases aligning to TRBD1. Germline CDR1 MNHNS, CDR2 SASEGT. After removal of 5 bases from V and 7 bases from J, the junction contained 12 bases not matched to a gene. The CDR3 consists of 15 residues. CDR3 residues: CASSTSGGASTGYTF. The CDR3 DNA follows: TGTGCCAGCAGTACCTCAGGGGGCGCTTCTACTGGCTACACCTTC.

The gene calls are TRBV4-2 and TRBJ2-2; no firm D call. The germline gives CDR1 LGHNA, CDR2 YNFKEQ. The ends were cut back, 0 bases at V and 6 bases at J, with 8 bases in the middle. This CDR3 contains 14 residues. The CDR3 coding sequence is TGTGCCAGCAGCCAAGACCCGATTCCCGGGGAGCTGTTTTTT. Translated: CASSQDPIPGELFF.

The V and J genes are TRBV18 and TRBJ1-1, with D unresolved. The CDR3 runs to 17 residues. CDR1 is KGHSH, CDR2 LQKENI, per germline. Trimming left V 2 bases short and J 4 bases short, with 20 bases between. The DNA of the CDR3 is TGTGCCAGCTCACCAGTCCATACCTCTAGCTCGGGCACTGAAGCTTTCTTT. As protein: CASSPVHTSSSGTEAFF.

The CDR3 region has the DNA TGTGCCAGCAGTACCCTAGGGCTTGGGGCATATGGAAACACCATATATTTT. This gives the protein CASSTLGLGAYGNTIYF. V usage is TRBV28 and J usage is TRBJ1-3; D possibly corresponds to TRBD1 (5 bases). The CDR3 is 17 amino acids. CDR1 MDHEN and CDR2 SYDVKM come from the germline V gene. V gave up 5 bases and J gave up 3 bases, with 20 bases separating them.

The V and J genes are TRBV6-5 and TRBJ2-7; weak D call: TRBD1 (5 bases). Trimming stripped 5 bases from V and 5 bases from J, with 7 bases between. The CDR3 length is 11 residues. The germline CDR1 and CDR2 sequences are MNHEY and SVGAGI. This CDR3 is CASSPGNEQYF. The CDR3 DNA sequence: TGTGCCAGCAGTCCAGGGAACGAGCAGTACTTC.

The chain carries TRBV7-2 and TRBJ1-5; no clear D gene. The length of the CDR3 is 15 residues. The germline gives CDR1 SGHTA, CDR2 FQGNSA. The ends were cut back, 1 base at V and 6 bases at J, with 13 bases in the middle. The CDR3 reads CASSLVRQAGQPQHF. CDR3 bases: TGTGCCAGCAGCTTAGTACGCCAGGCGGGTCAGCCCCAGCATTTT.

The chain recombines TRBV5-1 with TRBJ2-7; maybe TRBD1 (5 bases). Germline CDR1 and CDR2: SGHRS and YFSETQ. This CDR3 is 15 amino acids long. Trimming stripped 0 bases from V and 1 base from J, with 11 bases between. The CDR3 nucleotides read TGCGCCAGCAGCTTGGAACAGGCGGTTTCCTACGAGCAGTACTTC. Encoded protein: CASSLEQAVSYEQYF.

Notes on this clone: A junction end diverges from the germline sequence, so it may reflect a read error. The V and J genes are TRBV7-7 and TRBJ2-7; tentatively, D is TRBD1 (5 bases). The CDR3 loop spans 20 amino acids. The germline gives CDR1 SSHAT, CDR2 FNYEAQ (reference sequence). The CDR3 is CASSLVSAGFRSLGYYEQYF. DNA of the CDR3: TGTGCTAGCAGCTTAGTATCCGCAGGGTTCCGGAGTCTGGGTTACTACGAGCAGTACTTC.

The V call is TRBV27, the J call TRBJ1-2; 7 positions agree with TRBD1. Losses at the gene ends were 5 bases for V and 4 bases for J; bases not matched to a gene: 13. Germline V gives CDR1 MNHEY, CDR2 SMNVEV (reference sequence). The length of the CDR3 is 16 residues. CDR3 in amino acids: CASSRRPTGPGYGYTF. The CDR3 DNA follows: TGTGCCAGCAGTCGACGACCGACAGGGCCAGGCTATGGCTACACCTTC.

The chain combines TRBV7-9 with TRBJ2-7; D remains unclear. V was clipped by 8 bases and J by 6 bases, with 23 bases between them. Germline assignment: CDR1 SEHNR and CDR2 FQNEAQ (reference sequence). CDR3 size: 15 residues. CDR3 sequence reads: CASRGVRAEVFEQYF. Here the CDR3 DNA reads TGTGCCAGCCGAGGTGTAAGGGCTGAGGTCTTCGAGCAGTACTTC.